This T cell receptor (beta chain) comes out of a study of post-analysis software for immune sequencing data. Broader study findings: F-measure co-clustering was strong for batch-matched samples. Controls showed lower frequencies than patients for 4 or 5 TRBV segments, and TRBV5-6, TRBV5-1 and TRBV20-1 were among these. When compared against controls, multiple sclerosis patients showed significantly lower normalized Chao1 diversity.

Trimming pared 3 bases from V and 2 bases from J, leaving 14 bases between. The CDR3 loop spans 15 amino acids. Germline values: CDR1 MNHEY, CDR2 SMNVEV (reference sequence). With respect to this clonotype: As yet, its antigen is unknown.

TCR beta cDNA libraries included unique molecular identifiers. It was from roughly 1.1 to 9.2 million T cells that 450,000 to 550,000 cDNA molecules came. TCRdb redid the calling of the PCR reads with MiXCR, one entry per CDR3 protein. The sample includes hundreds of thousands of distinct CDR3 sequences, around 47% seen only once; the top ten take about 1.8%. The chain recombines TRBV27 with TRBJ2-7; maybe TRBD2 (5 bases). Sequencing used blood. This receptor was obtained from a girl aged 5-17 years with multiple sclerosis. CDR3 sequence: CASSFYGNLPYEQYF. The CDR3 DNA is TGTGCCAGCAGTTTCTACGGGAATCTCCCCTACGAGCAGTACTTC.